This TCR beta chain was documented in a study of T cells in Graves' hyperthyroidism and ophthalmopathy. This CDR3 has 17 residues. Germline V gene data show CDR1 as MNHNS and CDR2 as SASEGT. Trimming stripped 5 bases from V and 0 bases from J, with 17 bases between. The PBMCs had their origin in roughly 9.4 ml of fresh peripheral blood. From RNA transcripts, TCR beta CDR3 regions were amplified. A first-round RT-PCR of the TCR CDR3 used the HTBI primer set. Each CDR3 protein gets one entry after TCRdb re-called the multiplex PCR reads with MiXCR. The sample includes about 420,000 distinct CDR3 sequences, about 13% seen only once; the top ten take about 5%. This clonotype was seen ten or more times.

This rearrangement joins TRBV6-1 to TRBJ1-5, with D possibly being TRBD1 (5 bases). Material for sequencing was blood. This receptor was taken from a woman aged 18-35 years with Graves' hyperthyroidism. CDR3 amino acids: CASSIDSPDTSNQPQHF. As DNA, the CDR3 is TGTGCCAGCAGTATCGACAGTCCGGATACTAGCAATCAGCCCCAGCATTTT.